The 4 T cell receptor beta chains below come from one sample, sequenced in a study of cytomegalovirus exposure and HLA in healthy donors (dated by TCRdb to 2016 to 2017). Library preparation was by the immunoSEQ multiplex PCR assay. For the multiplex PCR, a mixture combining 60 forward primers for TCR Vbeta segments and 13 reverse primers for TCR Jbeta segments was used. Here the immuneACCESS table is served through TCRdb, limited to in-frame sequences with V and J called. Missing clones are a known gap in these copies; in checked studies unresolved V genes cover under half, and the rest lacks a known reason. In this sample the table shows some 250,000 clones, roughly 80% of which occur a single time. 5% to 6.5% of the sample lies in the top ten. Specimen: PBMCs. The source is a woman in her thirties or forties in good health and CMV-seropositive.

This chain connects TRBV25-1 to TRBJ1-4; 8 bases are a match to TRBD1. Germline values: CDR1 MGHDK, CDR2 SYGVNS. This CDR3 region has 16 residues. After removal of 4 bases from V and 2 bases from J, the junction contained 6 bases not matched to a gene. The CDR3 loop is CASSAGGRETNEKLFF. In nucleotides, the CDR3 is TGTGCCAGCAGTGCAGGGGGCAGGGAGACTAATGAAAAACTGTTTTTT.

The table lists this clone with a count of one. V is TRBV27 and J is TRBJ1-2; a weak D match, TRBD1 (5 bases). The CDR3 is made up of 14 amino acids. Deletions cut 5 bases from V and 5 bases from J, with 15 bases between. The germline V gene encodes CDR1 MNHEY and CDR2 SMNVEV (reference sequence). As DNA, the CDR3 is TGTGCCAGCAGTCCAACCCGGGACTTTTATGGCTACACCTTC. Protein: CASSPTRDFYGYTF.

The chain couples TRBV7-9 to TRBJ1-2; 11 positions match TRBD1. The CDR3 extends over 16 amino acids. CDR1 SEHNR and CDR2 FQNEAQ come from the germline V gene (reference sequence). Losses at the gene ends were 4 bases for V and 2 bases for J; bases not matched to a gene: 6. The CDR3 DNA sequence: TGTGCCAGCAGCTCCGGACAGGGGGCGTACAACTATGGCTACACCTTC. Its translation is CASSSGQGAYNYGYTF.

This rearrangement joins TRBV6-5 to TRBJ1-5; TRBD1 matches at 11 bases. There are 15 residues in the CDR3. Germline trimming cut 6 bases from V and 6 bases from J; bases unmatched to any gene: 7. CDR1 is MNHEY, CDR2 SVGAGI, per germline. CDR3 amino acids: CASRGTGGLGQPQHF. CDR3 nucleotides: TGTGCCAGCAGAGGGACAGGGGGATTGGGTCAGCCCCAGCATTTT.